This T cell receptor (beta chain) was sequenced during a study of cytomegalovirus exposure and HLA in healthy donors. Both 60 Vbeta primers and 13 Jbeta primers went into the PCR. The assay was immunoSEQ multiplex PCR, and TCRdb's table has in-frame clones only and misses some. The repertoire holds approximately 53,000 clones, with 60% to 80% as singletons. Study observations and caveats: Cytomegalovirus association was assigned to 170 or so TCR beta chains.

Worth noting for this clone: The antigen is undetermined.

Material for sequencing was PBMCs. This sequence originates from a woman between 40 and 55 years old in good health and CMV-seropositive.

CDR3 bases: TGCGCCAGCAGCCAAGATTTTGGACTAGCGGGGGGGCTAGTCGCCTACGAGCAGTACTTC. Its translation: CASSQDFGLAGGLVAYEQYF. This rearrangement joins TRBV4-3 to TRBJ2-7, with 15 positions matching TRBD2. The CDR3 loop spans 20 amino acids. Per germline, CDR1 LGHNA and CDR2 YSLEER. V lost 0 bases, J lost 2 bases, and 11 bases stayed unmatched.